This T cell receptor (beta chain) was recovered during a study of early stage breast cancer tumors. On the study more broadly: ER+/PR+/HER2- status applied to about 80% of the 16 invasive breast tumors.

Generated by immunoSEQ multiplex PCR, the TCRdb table keeps only in-frame clones and is missing some. The sample shows tens of thousands of clones, just over 90% of them seen only once. The count of this clone is one. The antigen is not known. General study findings and limits: Commonly generated sequences made up most enriched TCRB sequences shared between patients. Bulk DNA sequencing of unsorted cells missed chain pairing and markers. Comparing each tissue with blood distinguished tumor from normal in most of the 16 patients.

Specimen: blood. The clonotype comes from a person aged 65-85 years with breast cancer.

As DNA, the CDR3 is TGTGCCTGGAGTCAGGGACAGGGGAATTCACCCCTCCACTTT. It specifies CAWSQGQGNSPLHF. The genes are TRBV30 and TRBJ1-6; TRBD1 matches at 10 bases. In germline, CDR1 is GTSNPN, CDR2 SVGIG (reference sequence). CDR3 length: 14 amino acids. Trimming cost V 2 bases and J 7 bases; bases outside gene matches: 2. The full variable domain, with the rest looked up from reference TRBV30 and TRBJ1-6, is SQTIHQWPATLVQPVGSPLSLECTVEGTSNPNLYWYRQAAGRGLQLLFYSVGIGQISSEVPQNLSASRPQDRQFILSSKKLLLSDSGFYLCAWSQGQGNSPLHFGNGTRLTVT.